The text below deals with one T cell receptor beta chain. Its target is not known. The data are from a study of shared clonotypes between healthy human individuals. Study results and caveats: Four donors shared approximately 5% of their naive CD4 clonotypes.

Deep was the level used in running the assay. Repertoires were generated with immunoSEQ multiplex PCR, while TCRdb's copy carries only in-frame clones and drops some. The profile shows under 2,500,000 clones, approximately 96% of them singletons. The CDR3 sequence is 16 residues long. CDR1 MDHEN and CDR2 SYDVKM come from the germline V gene. The V end lost 4 bases, the J end lost 11 bases, and 21 bases lay between the germline ends. The chain combines TRBV28 with TRBJ1-6; D perhaps matches TRBD1 (6 bases). This TCR came from a man aged 18 to 30 in good health. The specimen sequenced was naive CD4+ T cells sorted from blood. Subset: CD45RA+ positively selected. The CDR3 spells CASSSFGEGNRAPLHF. CDR3 coding DNA: TGTGCCAGCAGTTCTTTTGGGGAGGGGAACAGGGCACCCCTCCACTTT.